A single sample is the source of the 8 T cell receptor beta chains below, sequenced in a study of a mutant IDH1 vaccine in newly diagnosed glioma. Their recognized antigens are unknown. This table comes from immunoSEQ multiplex PCR, and its TCRdb copy is limited to in-frame clones, with some not included. Among 37,000 or so clones, roughly 80% were seen once, and the ten largest hold nearly 25%. The time point: week 5, during vaccination. The content of each vaccine dose was 300 ug of mutant IDH1 20-mer peptide, and topical imiquimod accompanied it. Source: PBMCs, taken from a glioma patient whose treatment included an IDH1 peptide vaccine. These receptors all come from a man aged 25-40 years with glioma.

This clone is categorized as medium-sized. This chain connects TRBV19 to TRBJ1-5, with unresolved D. CDR1 is LNHDA and CDR2 is SQIVND in the germline V gene (reference sequence). V lost 4 bases to trimming and J lost 9 bases, with 16 bases between them. This CDR3 spans 14 amino acids. As DNA, the CDR3 is TGTGCCAGTAGTACCGACGCGTTCTATGGGCCCCAGCATTTT. Translating gives CASSTDAFYGPQHF.

The genes are TRBV7-8 and TRBJ1-1; D uncertain. V lost 5 bases and J 5 bases, leaving 15 bases between the germline ends. The germline V gene has CDR1 SGHVS and CDR2 FQNEAQ. The CDR3 loop spans 14 amino acids. The CDR3, as DNA: TGTGCCAGCAGCCCCCAGAGAAGAGGGACTGAAGCTTTCTTT. It yields the protein CASSPQRRGTEAFF.

This chain connects TRBV6-5 to TRBJ1-3; TRBD1 is a possible D gene (5 bases). V lost 7 bases to trimming and J lost 4 bases, with 11 bases between them. CDR3 size: 13 residues. The germline V gene encodes CDR1 MNHEY and CDR2 SVGAGI. The CDR3 coding sequence is TGTGCCAGCAACGAAGGGGCAGGAAACACCATATATTTT. Protein sequence: CASNEGAGNTIYF.

The chain joins TRBV10-1 to TRBJ2-7, with 9 nucleotides matching TRBD1. Germline loops: CDR1 WNHNN, CDR2 SYGVQD (reference sequence). CDR3 length: 14 amino acids. V lost 3 bases and J lost 9; bases outside the gene matches: 9. The DNA of the CDR3 is TGCGCCAGCAGTGAAGGGGACAGGGAATCCCTGCAGTACTTC. This sequence encodes CASSEGDRESLQYF.

The CDR3 sequence: CASSFRVFGTDTQYF. CDR3 coding DNA: TGTGCCAGCAGTTTCCGGGTGTTTGGCACAGATACGCAGTATTTT. This sequence joins TRBV27 and TRBJ2-3; D not certain. Looked up from germline, CDR1 is MNHEY and CDR2 is SMNVEV (reference sequence). The CDR3 extends over 15 amino acids. V lost 3 bases and J lost 1, with 11 bases in between.

This chain connects TRBV4-3 to TRBJ2-7; D is unclear. The germline gives CDR1 LGHNA, CDR2 YSLEER. V was shortened by 0 bases and J by 1 base, with 10 bases between the two germline ends. This CDR3 has 15 amino acids. CDR3 protein: CASSQDRDGSYEQYF. CDR3 sequence (DNA): TGCGCCAGCAGCCAAGATAGAGATGGGTCCTACGAGCAGTACTTC.

This clone occurred once. The V and J genes are TRBV2 and TRBJ1-4, with 9 bases aligning to TRBD1. Germline CDR1 SNHLY, CDR2 FYNNEI. Trimming took 8 bases from V and 3 from J; bases not matched to a gene: 7. The CDR3 runs 15 residues. CDR3 in DNA: TGTGCCAGCCGAATCGGGACAGGGTCTAATGAAAAACTGTTTTTT. Its protein product is CASRIGTGSNEKLFF.

As regards this clone: An end of the junction does not agree with germline; a read error may underlie this. The chain has TRBV6-5 and TRBJ2-3; D possibly corresponds to TRBD1 (6 bases). Germline CDR1 MNHEY, CDR2 SVGAGI. The CDR3 consists of 15 residues. CDR3 sequence (DNA): TGTGCCAGCAGTCGCCAGAAGGGGGTCACAAATACGCAGTATTTT. This sequence encodes CASSRQKGVTNTQYF.